A selection of T cell receptor beta chains follows, all from one sample in a study of cytomegalovirus exposure and HLA in healthy donors. TCRdb keeps only in-frame clones here, not all; method: immunoSEQ multiplex PCR. Here the sample spans over 95,000 clones, around three quarters being singletons. Sequenced sample: PBMCs. Every receptor here comes from a female donor in good health and CMV-seronegative. Both conserved end residues are part of each CDR3. Clone size, where shown, is once, few, many, or a class for clones that have expanded.

j_call v_call clone_size cdr3_aa
TRBJ2-3 TRBV5-8 . CASRTSGSDTQYF
TRBJ2-1 TRBV29-1 . CSVEGTGPVGQFF
TRBJ2-3 TRBV7-2 . CASSLSVGGQGLNTQYF
TRBJ2-4 TRBV7-4 . CASSLERVEAKNIQYF
TRBJ2-1 TRBV28 . CASSLGARASLNEQFF
TRBJ2-7 TRBV4-3 few CASSLAASYEQYF
TRBJ1-4 TRBV15 . CATSRGTVNEKLFF
TRBJ1-1 TRBV28 . CASSQTQGGLTTEAFF
TRBJ2-7 TRBV12-5 . CASAISGGGYEQYF
TRBJ2-1 TRBV11-2 . CASTWSLAGSYNEQFF
TRBJ1-1 TRBV2 . CASTTAGTANTEAFF
TRBJ1-2 TRBV7-9 . CASSPGTGGAHGYTF
TRBJ1-1 TRBV5-6 few CASSSGGVGDTEAFF
TRBJ2-2 TRBV19 . CASSIRQGVGTGELFF
TRBJ1-2 TRBV10-3 few CAISDKGDRGRRGYTF
TRBJ1-5 TRBV6-1 . CVSSDDTYSNQPQHF
TRBJ2-3 TRBV7-2 once CASSFRDSPPLGDTQYF
TRBJ2-1 TRBV12-5 . CANMRSGVYNEQFF
TRBJ1-3 TRBV5-1 once CASSLDLSAGNTIYF
TRBJ1-6 TRBV30 . CAWSALRQESHSPLHF
TRBJ2-5 TRBV4-2 . CASSQGQSRGREETQYF
TRBJ2-6 TRBV6-5 few CASSLRVSGANVLTF
TRBJ2-1 TRBV11-2 . CASSPPGYNEQFF
TRBJ1-2 TRBV7-2 . CASSTRGGGYTF
TRBJ2-3 TRBV18 . CASSPDRGRTDTQYF
TRBJ1-2 TRBV7-2 . CASSSPVNYGYTF
TRBJ1-5 TRBV18 . CASSPLKGASAQHF
TRBJ2-7 TRBV21-1 few CASSKGSSGEYEQYF
TRBJ1-1 TRBV20-1 . CSASFTEAFF
TRBJ2-7 TRBV5-4 . CASSFRREAGYEQYF
TRBJ2-7 TRBV9 . CASSPQGLVSYEQYF
TRBJ2-3 TRBV6-4 medium-sized CASSDSQGTDTQYF
TRBJ2-3 TRBV4-2 . CASSQELAGGADTQYF
TRBJ2-1 TRBV5-1 . CASSMGSLEEQFF
TRBJ1-1 TRBV29-1 . CSVLPRGRDTEAFF
TRBJ2-2 TRBV10-3 . CAISVLNTGGLFF
TRBJ2-3 TRBV29-1 . CSVHSGTDTQYF
TRBJ2-3 TRBV19 . CASSRGGGANPDTQYF